Listed here is a single T cell receptor beta chain. Its antigen is still unknown. No much larger clone exists at a distance of one base, and base qualities are not known. V drops 8 bases and J drops 4 bases, leaving 15 bases in between. The CDR3 contains 14 residues, cysteine and phenylalanine counted. The DNA shown is the 42-base CDR3, in frame from base 1. Based on the germline V gene (reference sequence), the CDR1 and CDR2 sequences are SEHNR and FQNEAQ. The sample belongs to a study of response to subunit inactivated influenza vaccine (dated by TCRdb to the late 2010s). Concerning the study at large: Deep quantitative profiling of the T cell receptor repertoire was used in the study to follow responses to a trivalent subunit inactivated influenza vaccine.

Receptor libraries were prepared by RT-PCR. Sequencing relied on an Illumina HiSeq 2500. The public sequencing data were trimmed at Q25 with fastp and processed into clonotypes with MiXCR by TCRdb, which kept only in-frame beta chains. Rows are combined by CDR3 protein, so each entry shows the most common genes and DNA. Present in this sample are more than 550,000 distinct CDR3 sequences, around 10% of which were seen just once. Roughly 11% of the sample comes from the top ten. The paper's findings and limits, for the study overall: The authors suggested that each seasonal influenza vaccination may recruit only a limited number of new T cells.

Separately, the same data were catalogued under a study of T cells expressing NK-cell markers. As the second publication notes: 5'RACE template switching, by which a universal primer site and unique molecular identifiers were added, was used to make TCR beta cDNA libraries. Three sorted T-cell subsets (CD3+CD56+NKG2C+, CD3+CD56+NKG2C- and CD3+CD56-NKG2C+) from fewer than 10 donors had their TCR beta-chain repertoires profiled. Of the eight sequenced donors, seven were found to be HCMV-seropositive and one was found to be HCMV-seronegative. To restrict sorting to alphabetaTCR-expressing T cells, an anti-gammadeltaTCR antibody was added in several experiments. In a handful of donors, the dominant CD3+CD56+NKG2C+ clonotypes ranked among the top 10 CD8+ clonotypes, making up roughly 1.0-7.0% of CD8+ T cells. Those dominant clonotypes were again the most abundant among CD3+CD56-NKG2C+ cells in four donors, at about 28.3-60.1%. Whether the expanded NKG2C-expressing T cell clones were specific for HCMV antigens was left unclear. All eight donors whose samples were sequenced were randomly selected healthy volunteers, three of them men and five women. HCMV-specific IgG was detected in serum with a commercial ELISA kit to determine HCMV serostatus. Peripheral blood mononuclear cells were isolated from blood by Ficoll density gradient centrifugation. For roughly 6 donors, bulk peripheral blood T-cell repertoires were also sequenced from unsorted PBMC. Priming for cDNA synthesis came from the TCR beta constant segment, and two successive PCR amplification steps followed. Sequencing of the libraries produced 2 x 150 bp reads on Illumina HiSeq 2000/2500, MiSeq or NextSeq. MIGEC handled demultiplexing of the reads and grouping by UMI, while MiTCR was used to assemble and quantify clonotypes. To exclude erroneous sequences, any TCR cDNA sequence not supported by at least two reads was discarded. Downstream repertoire analysis used the tcR package, and clonotypes were matched across fractions by CDR3 nucleotide sequence plus V segment. Antigen specificity was annotated against VDJdb with VDJmatch, allowing one amino acid substitution in CDR3.

This receptor chain uses TRBV7-9 and TRBJ1-3; the D segment could be TRBD1, given 6 matching bases. The receptor was derived from a man aged 45-65 years who received an inactivated influenza vaccine. Donor details come from another sample of the same person, matched by shared clones. Sample: PBMCs from blood, taken on the day of vaccination. The bases are TGTGCCAGCGGGGTCGGGACATCCGGAAACACCATATATTTT. Its product reads: CASGVGTSGNTIYF.